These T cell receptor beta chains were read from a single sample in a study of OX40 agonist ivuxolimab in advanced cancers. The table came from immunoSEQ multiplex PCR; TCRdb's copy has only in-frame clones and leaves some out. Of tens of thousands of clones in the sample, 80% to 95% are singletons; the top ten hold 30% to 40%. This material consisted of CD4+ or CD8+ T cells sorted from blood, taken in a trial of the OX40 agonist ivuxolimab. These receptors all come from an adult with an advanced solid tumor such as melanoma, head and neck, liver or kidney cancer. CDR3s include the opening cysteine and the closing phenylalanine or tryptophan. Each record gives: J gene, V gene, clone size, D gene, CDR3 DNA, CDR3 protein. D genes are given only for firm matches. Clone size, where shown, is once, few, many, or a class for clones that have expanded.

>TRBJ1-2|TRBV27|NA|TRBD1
TGTGCCAGCAGTTTATCAATGGCGACAGGGAGCTATGGCTACACCTTC
CASSLSMATGSYGYTF
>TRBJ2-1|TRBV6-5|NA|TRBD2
TGTGCCAGCAATATAGCGGGAGGCCATGAGCAGTTCTTC
CASNIAGGHEQFF
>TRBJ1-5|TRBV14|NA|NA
TGTGCCAACAGGGTTCAGCCCCAGCATTTT
CANRVQPQHF
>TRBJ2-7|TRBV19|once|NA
TGTGCCAGTAGTATAGTGCGGGGCCCAGCCTACGAGCAGTACTTC
CASSIVRGPAYEQYF
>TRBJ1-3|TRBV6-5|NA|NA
TGTGCCAGCACACACTCCCGGGCAGCCGGAAACACCATATATTTT
CASTHSRAAGNTIYF
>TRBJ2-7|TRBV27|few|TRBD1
TGTGCCAGCAGTTTAGGGACAGGGTGGCTCAACGAGCAGTACTTC
CASSLGTGWLNEQYF
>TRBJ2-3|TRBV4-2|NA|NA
TGTGCCAGCAGCCAAGATTCAGATACGCAGTATTTT
CASSQDSDTQYF
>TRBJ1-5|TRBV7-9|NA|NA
TGTGCCAGCAGCCCAGGGAATCAGCCCCAGCATTTT
CASSPGNQPQHF
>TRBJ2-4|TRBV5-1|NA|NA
TGCGCCAGCAGCTCAGATTGGGTCGGGGACATTCAGTACTTC
CASSSDWVGDIQYF
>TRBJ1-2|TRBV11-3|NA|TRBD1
TGTGCCAGCAGCCATGGACAGGGTAGTGGCTACACCTTC
CASSHGQGSGYTF